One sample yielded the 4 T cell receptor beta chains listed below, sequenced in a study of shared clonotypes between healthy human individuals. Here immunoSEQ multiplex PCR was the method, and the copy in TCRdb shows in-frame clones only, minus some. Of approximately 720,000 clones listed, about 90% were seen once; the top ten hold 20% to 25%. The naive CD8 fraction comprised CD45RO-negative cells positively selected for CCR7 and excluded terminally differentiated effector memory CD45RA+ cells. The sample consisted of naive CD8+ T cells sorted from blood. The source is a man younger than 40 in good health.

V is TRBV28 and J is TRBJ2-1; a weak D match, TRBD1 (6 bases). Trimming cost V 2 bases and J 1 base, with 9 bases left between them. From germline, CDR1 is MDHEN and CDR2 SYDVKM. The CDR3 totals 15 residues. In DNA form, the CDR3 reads TGTGCCAGCAGTTTAATCAGGGGATCCTACAATGAGCAGTTCTTC. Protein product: CASSLIRGSYNEQFF.

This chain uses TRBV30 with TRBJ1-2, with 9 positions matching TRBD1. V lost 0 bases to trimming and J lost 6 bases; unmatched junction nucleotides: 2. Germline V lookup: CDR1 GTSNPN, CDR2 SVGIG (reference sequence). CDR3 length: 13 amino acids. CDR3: CAWSVGTGNGYTF. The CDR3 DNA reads TGTGCCTGGAGTGTTGGGACAGGGAATGGCTACACCTTC. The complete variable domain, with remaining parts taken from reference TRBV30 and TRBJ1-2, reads SQTIHQWPATLVQPVGSPLSLECTVEGTSNPNLYWYRQAAGRGLQLLFYSVGIGQISSEVPQNLSASRPQDRQFILSSKKLLLSDSGFYLCAWSVGTGNGYTFGSGTRLTVV.

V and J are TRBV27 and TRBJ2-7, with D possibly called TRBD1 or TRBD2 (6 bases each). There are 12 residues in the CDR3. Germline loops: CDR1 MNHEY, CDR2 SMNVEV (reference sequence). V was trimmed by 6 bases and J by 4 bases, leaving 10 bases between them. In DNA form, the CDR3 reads TGTGCCAGCAGGCAGGGGACTTACGAGCAGTACTTC. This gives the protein CASRQGTYEQYF.

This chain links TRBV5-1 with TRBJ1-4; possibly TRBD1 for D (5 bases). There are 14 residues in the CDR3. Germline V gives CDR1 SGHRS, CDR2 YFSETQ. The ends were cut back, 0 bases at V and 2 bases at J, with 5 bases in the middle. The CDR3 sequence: CASSLGQTNEKLFF. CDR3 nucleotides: TGCGCCAGCAGCTTGGGACAGACTAATGAAAAACTGTTTTTT.